The 11 T cell receptor beta chains below come from one sample, sequenced in a study of human T cells and chemical hapten exposure. Described time point: patch test 3, about 24 weeks after DPC sensitization. The treatment: therapeutic diphenylcyclopropenone sensitization with weekly scalp DPC. TCRdb fed the RACE reads into MiXCR, producing one record per CDR3 protein. Altogether about 110,000 distinct CDR3 sequences are present, under 40% being singletons, with the ten largest covering approximately 3%. The sample here was whole blood, taken in connection with sensitization to the hapten diphenylcyclopropenone (DPC). The receptors here all came from a man aged 35-49 years with alopecia areata. Some clones in this sample may be carry-over from other donors' samples.

The chain recombines TRBV20-1 with TRBJ2-2, with TRBD1 matching over 8 bases. CDR3 length equals 16 residues. Trimming took 2 bases from V and 1 from J; bases not matched to a gene: 6. CDR1 DFQATT and CDR2 SNEGSKA come from the germline V gene (reference sequence). This CDR3 reads CSARLRGQENTGELFF. The DNA for the CDR3 is TGCAGTGCTAGACTACGGGGACAGGAGAACACCGGGGAGCTGTTTTTT.

The chain links TRBV6-5 to TRBJ2-2; D remains ambiguous. Between the trimmed V and J ends, which lost 6 bases and 6 bases, there was a span of 8 bases. Germline values: CDR1 MNHEY, CDR2 SVGAGI. CDR3 length: 12 amino acids. The CDR3 DNA follows: TGTGCCAGCAGAAACTTAGCCGGGGAGCTGTTTTTT. Its protein is CASRNLAGELFF.

This chain joins TRBV10-3 and TRBJ2-3, with D possibly TRBD1 on 5 matching bases. Germline CDR1 ENHRY, CDR2 SYGVKD. Trimming left V 5 bases short and J 2 bases short, with 17 bases between. CDR3 length equals 16 residues. The CDR3 sequence: CAISPGFDSLTDTQYF. The CDR3 coding sequence is TGTGCCATCAGTCCGGGTTTTGACAGCCTCACAGATACGCAGTATTTT.

In its sample, this clonotype was seen a few times. The V gene is TRBV6-5, the J gene TRBJ1-3, with a weak D call TRBD1 (5 bases). There are 16 residues in the CDR3. Trimming took off 5 bases at V and 0 bases at J, with 14 bases between the two ends. The germline gives CDR1 MNHEY, CDR2 SVGAGI. CDR3 sequence reads: CASSTGLRVSGNTIYF. The CDR3 DNA is TGTGCCAGCAGTACGGGGCTAAGGGTCTCTGGAAACACCATATATTTT.

The rearrangement uses TRBV29-1 and TRBJ2-3; D is undetermined. The CDR3 has 14 residues. The germline V and J ends were trimmed by 8 bases and 2 bases, with 17 bases remaining between them. The germline V gene has CDR1 SQVTM and CDR2 ANQGSEA. CDR3 loop: CSLGEATTTDTQYF. For the CDR3, the DNA is TGCAGCCTCGGTGAGGCCACAACCACAGATACGCAGTATTTT.

The chain is built from TRBV29-1 and TRBJ2-7, with D perhaps TRBD1 or TRBD2 (5 bases each). Trimming removed 6 bases at V and 6 bases at J, with 18 bases between. CDR3 length: 13 amino acids. Germline values: CDR1 SQVTM, CDR2 ANQGSEA. The CDR3 region has the DNA TGCAGCGTGGGGACGATCGGTTCCGCCGAGCAGTACTTC. This translates into CSVGTIGSAEQYF.

The sample holds a few counts of this clonotype. The chain combines TRBV20-1 with TRBJ2-1; 13 nucleotides line up with TRBD2. Trimming at V came to 5 bases and at J to 7 bases, leaving 5 bases not matched to a gene. CDR1 and CDR2 (germline): DFQATT, SNEGSKA (reference sequence). The CDR3 spans 14 residues. The CDR3 is CSALLAGGPNEQFF. In nucleotides, the CDR3 is TGCAGTGCTTTACTAGCGGGAGGGCCGAATGAGCAGTTCTTC.

CDR3 residues: CASSYGLGTNSYEQYV. DNA for the CDR3: TGTGCCAGCAGTTACGGTCTAGGGACAAATTCCTACGAGCAGTACGTC. The chain uses TRBV6-2 or TRBV6-3 and TRBJ2-7; tentatively, D is TRBD1 (6 bases). Per the germline V gene, CDR1 is MNHEY and CDR2 is SVGEGT. This CDR3 region has 16 residues. V was shortened by 2 bases and J by 1 base, with 15 bases between the two germline ends.

The chain carries TRBV27 and TRBJ2-5; D is ambiguous. V was trimmed by 8 bases and J by 5 bases, leaving 12 bases between them. There are 12 residues in the CDR3. The germline CDR1 and CDR2 sequences are MNHEY and SMNVEV (reference sequence). CDR3 in amino acids: CASGYRGETQYF. The CDR3 DNA reads TGTGCCAGCGGCTACCGTGGGGAGACCCAGTACTTC.

The chain carries TRBV3-1 and TRBJ1-1; TRBD1 agrees at 12 bases. There are 15 residues in the CDR3. Germline V gene lookup returns CDR1 LGHDT and CDR2 YNNKEL (reference sequence). With 4 bases clipped from V and 6 bases from J, the junction kept 6 bases outside the gene matches. CDR3 residues: CASSPGTGGLAEAFF. In DNA, the CDR3 is TGTGCCAGCAGCCCCGGGACAGGGGGCCTCGCTGAAGCTTTCTTT.

The rearrangement joins TRBV30 to TRBJ2-6; 7 bases fit TRBD2. The CDR3 runs 14 residues. Germline V gives CDR1 GTSNPN, CDR2 SVGIG (reference sequence). With V trimmed by 5 bases and J by 2 bases, 3 bases remained unmatched. This CDR3 reads CAWGGGAGANVLTF. CDR3 DNA sequence: TGTGCCTGGGGGGGAGGGGCTGGGGCCAACGTCCTGACTTTC.